One sample yielded the 6 T cell receptor beta chains listed below, sequenced in a study of technical replicates of blood from several donors. Profiled with immunoSEQ multiplex PCR; TCRdb holds only in-frame clones, not every one. The sample has roughly 56,000 clones, about 96% seen once. Sequencing used PBMCs. These receptors all stem from a human donor in good health. Some clones in this sample may be carry-over from other donors' samples.

The V gene is TRBV14, the J gene TRBJ2-1; TRBD2 agrees at 10 bases. Germline V gives CDR1 SGHDN, CDR2 FVKESK. The trim removed 3 bases at V and 0 bases at J, leaving 14 bases unmatched. The CDR3 has 20 amino acids. Here the CDR3 DNA reads TGTGCCAGCAGCCAGCCCCGGGGTCTAGCGGGAGTGTTCTCCTACAATGAGCAGTTCTTC. It yields the protein CASSQPRGLAGVFSYNEQFF.

V and J are TRBV6-1 and TRBJ1-2; the D is unclear. The CDR3 is made up of 13 amino acids. Germline loops: CDR1 MNHNS, CDR2 SASEGT. With 2 bases removed from V and 5 bases from J, the gap between germline ends came to 9 bases. The CDR3 loop reads CASSETGLYGYTF. CDR3 DNA: TGTGCCAGCAGTGAAACTGGGCTGTATGGCTACACCTTC.

The rearrangement links TRBV5-1 to TRBJ2-2; TRBD2 matches 11 bases. V shed 0 bases, J shed 5 bases, and the junction held 3 bases outside the gene matches. Germline V gene sequence: CDR1 SGHRS, CDR2 YFSETQ. This CDR3 has 16 amino acids. The CDR3 DNA is TGCGCCAGCAGCTTGGGACTAGCGGGACTTACCGGGGAGCTGTTTTTT. Its translation: CASSLGLAGLTGELFF.

V and J are TRBV7-3 and TRBJ2-1; 12 bases map to TRBD2. CDR1 SGHTA and CDR2 FQGTGA come from the germline V gene. There are 15 residues in the CDR3. With 2 bases clipped from V and 8 bases from J, the junction kept 4 bases outside the gene matches. The CDR3 is CASSLLAGGPDEQFF. The CDR3 nucleotides are TGTGCCAGCAGCTTACTAGCGGGGGGGCCCGATGAGCAGTTCTTC.

The chain combines TRBV30 with TRBJ1-1, with D perhaps matching TRBD1 (6 bases). V shed 2 bases and J shed 4 bases, with 11 bases lying between them. This CDR3 region has 13 residues. CDR1 is GTSNPN, CDR2 SVGIG, per germline (reference sequence). This chain's CDR3 is CAWSSGGRTEAFF. The CDR3 bases are TGTGCCTGGAGTTCGGGGGGGCGCACTGAAGCTTTCTTT.

J is TRBJ1-1 and V is TRBV18; 9 nucleotides agree with TRBD1. Germline V gene data show CDR1 as KGHSH and CDR2 as LQKENI. V shed 6 bases and J 5 bases; nucleotides not matched to a gene: 7. The CDR3 extends over 14 amino acids. As DNA, the CDR3 is TGTGCCAGCTCTTTCAACAGGGGGCAGACTGAAGCTTTCTTT. Protein product: CASSFNRGQTEAFF.